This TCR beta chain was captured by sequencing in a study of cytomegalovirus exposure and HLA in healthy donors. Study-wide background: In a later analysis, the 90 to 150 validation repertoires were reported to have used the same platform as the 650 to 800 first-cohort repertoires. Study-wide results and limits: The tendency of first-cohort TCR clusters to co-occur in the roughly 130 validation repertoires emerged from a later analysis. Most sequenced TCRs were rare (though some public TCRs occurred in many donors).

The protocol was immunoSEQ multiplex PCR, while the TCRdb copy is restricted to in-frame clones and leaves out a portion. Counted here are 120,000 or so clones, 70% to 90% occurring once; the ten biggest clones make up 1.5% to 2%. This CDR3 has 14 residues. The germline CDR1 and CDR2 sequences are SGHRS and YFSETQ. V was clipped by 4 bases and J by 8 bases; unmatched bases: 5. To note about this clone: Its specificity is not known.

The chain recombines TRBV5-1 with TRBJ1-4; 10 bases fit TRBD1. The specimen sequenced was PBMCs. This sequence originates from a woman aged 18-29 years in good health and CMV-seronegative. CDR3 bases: TGCGCCAGCAGCCCGGGGACAGGGGAAGAAAAACTGTTTTTT. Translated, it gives CASSPGTGEEKLFF.